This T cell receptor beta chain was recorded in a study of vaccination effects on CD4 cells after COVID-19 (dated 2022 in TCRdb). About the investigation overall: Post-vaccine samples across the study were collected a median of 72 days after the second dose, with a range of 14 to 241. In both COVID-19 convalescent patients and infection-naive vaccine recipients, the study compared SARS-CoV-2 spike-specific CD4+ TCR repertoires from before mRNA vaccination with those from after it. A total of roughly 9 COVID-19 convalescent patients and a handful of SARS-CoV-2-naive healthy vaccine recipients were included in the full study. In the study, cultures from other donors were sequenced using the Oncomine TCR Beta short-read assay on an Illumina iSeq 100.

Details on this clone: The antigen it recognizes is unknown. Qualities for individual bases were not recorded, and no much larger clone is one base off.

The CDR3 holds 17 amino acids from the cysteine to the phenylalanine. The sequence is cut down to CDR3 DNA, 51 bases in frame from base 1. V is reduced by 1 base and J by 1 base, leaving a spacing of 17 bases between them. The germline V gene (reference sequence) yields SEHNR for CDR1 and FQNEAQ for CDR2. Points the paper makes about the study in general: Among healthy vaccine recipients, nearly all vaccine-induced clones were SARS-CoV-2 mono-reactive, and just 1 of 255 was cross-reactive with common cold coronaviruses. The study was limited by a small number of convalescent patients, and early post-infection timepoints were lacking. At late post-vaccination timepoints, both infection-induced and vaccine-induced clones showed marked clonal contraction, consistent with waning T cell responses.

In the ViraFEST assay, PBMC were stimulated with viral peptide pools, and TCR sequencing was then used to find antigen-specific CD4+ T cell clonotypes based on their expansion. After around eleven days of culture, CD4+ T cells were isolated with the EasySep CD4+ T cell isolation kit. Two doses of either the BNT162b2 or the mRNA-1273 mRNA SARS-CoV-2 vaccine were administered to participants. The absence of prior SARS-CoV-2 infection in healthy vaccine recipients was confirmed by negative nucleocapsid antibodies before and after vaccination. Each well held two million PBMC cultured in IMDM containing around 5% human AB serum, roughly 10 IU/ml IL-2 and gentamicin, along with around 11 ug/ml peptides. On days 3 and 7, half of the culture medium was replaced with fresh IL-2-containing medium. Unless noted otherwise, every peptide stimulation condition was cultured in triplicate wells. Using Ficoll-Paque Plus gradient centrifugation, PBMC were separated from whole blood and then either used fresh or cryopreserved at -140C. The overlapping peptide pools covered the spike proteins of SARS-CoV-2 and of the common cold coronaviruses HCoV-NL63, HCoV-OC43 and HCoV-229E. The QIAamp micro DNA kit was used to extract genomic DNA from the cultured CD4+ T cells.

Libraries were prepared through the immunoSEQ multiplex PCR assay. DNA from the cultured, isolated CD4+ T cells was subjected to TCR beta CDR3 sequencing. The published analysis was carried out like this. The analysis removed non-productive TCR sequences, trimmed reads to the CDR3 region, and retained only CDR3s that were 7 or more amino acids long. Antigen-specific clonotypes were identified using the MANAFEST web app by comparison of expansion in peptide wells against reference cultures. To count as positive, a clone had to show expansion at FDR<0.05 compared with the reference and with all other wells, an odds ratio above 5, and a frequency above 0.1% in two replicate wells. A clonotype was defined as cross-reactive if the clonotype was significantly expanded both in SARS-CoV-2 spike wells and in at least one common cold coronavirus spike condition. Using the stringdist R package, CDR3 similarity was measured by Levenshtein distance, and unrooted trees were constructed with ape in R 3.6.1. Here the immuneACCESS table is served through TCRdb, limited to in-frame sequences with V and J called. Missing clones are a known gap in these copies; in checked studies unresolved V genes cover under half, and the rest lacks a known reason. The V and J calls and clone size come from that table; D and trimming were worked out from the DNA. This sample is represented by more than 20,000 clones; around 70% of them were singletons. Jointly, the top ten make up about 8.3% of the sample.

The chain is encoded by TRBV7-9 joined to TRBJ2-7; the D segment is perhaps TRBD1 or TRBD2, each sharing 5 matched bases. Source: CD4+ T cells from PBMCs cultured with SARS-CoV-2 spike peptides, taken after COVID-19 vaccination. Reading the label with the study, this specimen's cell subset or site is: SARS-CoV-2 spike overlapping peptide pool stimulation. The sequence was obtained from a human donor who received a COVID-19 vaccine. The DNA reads TGTGCCAGCAGCTTAGATGTATGGGGGTCCTCTTCCTACGAGCAGTACTTC. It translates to CASSLDVWGSSSYEQYF.